Presented here are 10 T cell receptor beta chains from one specimen sequenced in a study of OX40 agonist ivuxolimab in advanced cancers. Libraries came from the immunoSEQ multiplex PCR assay. In its TCRdb copy, this immuneACCESS table keeps in-frame sequences only and misses some clones. Where compared with another copy, unresolved V genes explain less than half of these, and the others have no known cause. The sample data list about 98,000 clones, and about 85% of these were observed just once. The ten largest clones add up to 0.7% to 0.95% of the sample. Source: CD4+ or CD8+ T cells sorted from blood, taken in a trial of the OX40 agonist ivuxolimab. Receptor source: an adult with an advanced solid tumor such as melanoma, head and neck, liver or kidney cancer.

The J gene is TRBJ1-2, the V gene TRBV18, with 7 bases matching TRBD1. The V gene's germline CDR1 is KGHSH and CDR2 LQKENI. Trimming removed 8 bases from V and 7 bases from J; junction bases left unmatched: 10. The CDR3 spans 13 residues. The DNA for the CDR3 is TGTGCCAGCCGCCCGGGAGGGGGCTTTGGCTACACCTTC. It yields the protein CASRPGGGFGYTF.

The rearrangement joins TRBV7-3 to TRBJ2-1; D gene uncertain. This CDR3 contains 14 residues. The germline V and J ends were trimmed by 0 bases and 5 bases, with 8 bases remaining between them. The germline V gene has CDR1 SGHTA and CDR2 FQGTGA. The CDR3 coding sequence is TGTGCCAGCAGCTTAACCAACGGAAACAATGAGCAGTTCTTC. Its translation is CASSLTNGNNEQFF.

The gene calls are TRBV6-1 and TRBJ2-1, with a possible D match to TRBD2 (5 bases). The length of the CDR3 is 13 residues. Germline loops: CDR1 MNHNS, CDR2 SASEGT. Trimming cost V 6 bases and J 4 bases, with 10 bases left between them. The DNA of the CDR3 is TGTGCCAGCAGATCCGGCGGGTACAATGAGCAGTTCTTC. It translates to CASRSGGYNEQFF.

Here the CDR3 DNA reads TGTGCCAGCAGCCCACCAGGACACAGAGGAAACACCATATATTTT. Encoded protein: CASSPPGHRGNTIYF. V gene TRBV7-8 combines with J gene TRBJ1-3; D might be TRBD1 (5 bases). The CDR3 totals 15 residues. Per the germline V gene, CDR1 is SGHVS and CDR2 is FQNEAQ. Trimming shortened V by 5 bases and J by 4 bases, and 15 bases separated the two germline ends.

V and J are TRBV25-1 and TRBJ2-7, with 10 nucleotides matching TRBD1. The CDR3 length is 15 residues. Germline V gene data show CDR1 as MGHDK and CDR2 as SYGVNS. V lost 6 bases, J lost 4 bases, and 9 bases stayed unmatched. DNA for the CDR3: TGTGCCAGCAGGGGGGGACAGGGGACGGGTTACGAGCAGTACTTC. It translates to CASRGGQGTGYEQYF.

A single count supports this clone. CDR3 sequence: CASSSEGNTIYF. DNA of the CDR3: TGTGCCAGCAGCTCCGAGGGAAACACCATATATTTT. The chain has TRBV11-2 and TRBJ1-3; D unclear. The CDR3 contains 12 residues. CDR1 is SGHAT, CDR2 FQNNGV, per germline. V was trimmed by 4 bases and J by 4 bases, leaving 5 bases between them.

CDR3 loop: CASSLVTYGALSDTQYF. CDR3 DNA: TGCGCCAGCAGCTTGGTTACCTACGGGGCCTTGTCAGATACGCAGTATTTT. V gene TRBV5-1 combines with J gene TRBJ2-3; D is possibly TRBD1 or TRBD2 (5 bases each). Germline V gene sequence: CDR1 SGHRS, CDR2 YFSETQ. The CDR3 totals 17 residues. The V gene lost 0 bases and the J gene lost 4 bases, with 18 bases spanning the gap.

The chain combines TRBV6-5 with TRBJ2-1; weak D call: TRBD2 (6 bases). Germline V gives CDR1 MNHEY, CDR2 SVGAGI. The V gene lost 6 bases and the J gene lost 10 bases, with 10 bases spanning the gap. This CDR3 contains 11 residues. CDR3 bases: TGTGCCAGCAGGGATCTAGCGGAGCAGTTCTTC. It yields the protein CASRDLAEQFF.

The chain couples TRBV19 to TRBJ1-2, with 8 bases fitting TRBD1. This CDR3 has 15 amino acids. CDR1 LNHDA and CDR2 SQIVND come from the germline V gene (reference sequence). The junction had 7 bases not matched to a gene; V was cut back by 3 bases and J by 4 bases. CDR3 amino acids: CASSISRDRPYGYTF. The CDR3 DNA reads TGTGCCAGTAGTATCTCCCGGGACAGGCCCTATGGCTACACCTTC.

The chain has TRBV7-2 and TRBJ2-3; D might be TRBD2 (6 bases). The CDR3 is made up of 14 amino acids. Trimming cost V 4 bases and J 0 bases, with 8 bases left between them. Per germline, CDR1 SGHTA and CDR2 FQGNSA. CDR3: CASSSGTSTDTQYF. The CDR3 region has the DNA TGTGCCAGCAGCTCCGGGACTAGCACAGATACGCAGTATTTT.